This T cell receptor beta chain was retrieved from a study of blood T cell repertoires in COVID-19. Across the study: Specimens from acute and convalescent COVID-19 originated in the United States, Italy and Spain. T cells, B-cell-depleted T cells, or PBMCs supplied cDNA or gDNA.

The age range of participants was 18 to 89 years, with residence in under 30 US areas. Before they entered the study, exposed participants had met a COVID-19 case within 2 weeks. Profiling relied on immunoSEQ multiplex PCR, and the TCRdb table lists in-frame clones only, not all of them. The sample includes 350,000 or so clones, roughly 90% of them seen just once. The sample holds a few counts of this clone. V lost 3 bases and J lost 10, with 18 bases in between. The CDR3 extends over 15 amino acids. Germline CDR1 MDHEN, CDR2 SYDVKM. Source material: PBMCs or T cells enriched from blood (not recorded which). The sequence was obtained from a woman aged 25 to 39 who had been exposed to COVID-19. This rearrangement joins TRBV28 to TRBJ1-4; D perhaps matches TRBD1 (5 bases). The CDR3 sequence: CASSFGANGFGKLFF. The CDR3 nucleotides read TGTGCCAGCAGTTTTGGGGCCAATGGCTTCGGAAAACTGTTTTTT.